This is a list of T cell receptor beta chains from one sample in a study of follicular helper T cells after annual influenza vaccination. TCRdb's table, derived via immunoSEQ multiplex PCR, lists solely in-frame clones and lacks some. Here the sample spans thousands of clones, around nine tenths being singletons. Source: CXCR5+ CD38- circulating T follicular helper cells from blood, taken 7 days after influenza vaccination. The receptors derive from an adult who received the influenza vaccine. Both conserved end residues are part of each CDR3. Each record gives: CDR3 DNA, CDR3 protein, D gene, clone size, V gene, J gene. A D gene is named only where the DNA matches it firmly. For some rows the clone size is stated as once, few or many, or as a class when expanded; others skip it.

TGTGCCAGCAGCTTAGATCGGCAAGATACGCAGTATTTT	CASSLDRQDTQYF	.	.	TRBV11-2	TRBJ2-3
TGTGCCAGCGAAAATCTGGGGCGGCTTAAGCAGTTCTTC	CASENLGRLKQFF	.	once	TRBV28	TRBJ2-1
TGCAGCGTTGAAAGGCAGATCCAAGAGACCCAGTACTTC	CSVERQIQETQYF	.	.	TRBV29-1	TRBJ2-5
TGTGCCAGCAGCCCCACCGGACAGCCTTATGGCTACACCTTC	CASSPTGQPYGYTF	.	.	TRBV7-3	TRBJ1-2
TGTGCCAGCAGTGGAACCGGGGAGCTGTTTTTT	CASSGTGELFF	.	.	TRBV6-4	TRBJ2-2
TGCGCCAGCAGCCAAGATACTCCTGGCGAGCAGTACTTC	CASSQDTPGEQYF	.	.	TRBV4-3	TRBJ2-7
TGCGCCAGCAGCCAAGAAGGGGGAGGGGGTACAGGGAACACTGAAGCTTTCTTT	CASSQEGGGGTGNTEAFF	.	.	TRBV4-3	TRBJ1-1
TGCGCCAGCAGCCAAGAAGGTTCGGGGAAAGAGACCCAGTACTTC	CASSQEGSGKETQYF	.	.	TRBV4-1	TRBJ2-5
TGTGTCAGTAATTCGGTTAGCTACGAGCAGTACTTC	CVSNSVSYEQYF	.	.	TRBV28	TRBJ2-7
TGCGCCAGCAGCTTGGAACAGGGGGGCACTGAAGCTTTCTTT	CASSLEQGGTEAFF	TRBD1	.	TRBV5-1	TRBJ1-1
TGTGCCAGCAGCCTCCACTACGAGCAGTACTTC	CASSLHYEQYF	.	.	TRBV11-2	TRBJ2-7
TGTGCCAGTAGCGGACAGGGAGGCTACGAGCAGTACTTC	CASSGQGGYEQYF	TRBD1	.	TRBV19	TRBJ2-7
TGTGCCAGCAGCTTAGATTGGGCTAGCGGGGGGGAAGAGACCCAGTACTTC	CASSLDWASGGEETQYF	TRBD2	once	TRBV11-2	TRBJ2-5
TGCGCCAGCCAATCGGACAGTTCTCCCACTGAAGCTTTCTTT	CASQSDSSPTEAFF	.	.	TRBV5-1	TRBJ1-1
TGCGCCAGCAGCCAAGATAGGGCGGGAGACGGTCCAGATACGCAGTATTTT	CASSQDRAGDGPDTQYF	TRBD2	.	TRBV4-3	TRBJ2-3
TGCGCCAGCAGCCTAGTTCCAGTTGGCTCTGGGGCCAACGTCCTGACTTTC	CASSLVPVGSGANVLTF	.	.	TRBV4-1	TRBJ2-6
TGTGCCACCAGCAGAGATGTATCCTACGAGCAGTACTTC	CATSRDVSYEQYF	.	.	TRBV15	TRBJ2-7
TGTGCCAGCAGCCAATCTAATAAAGGGTCACCCCTCCACTTT	CASSQSNKGSPLHF	.	once	TRBV4-2	TRBJ1-6
TGTGCCAGCAGCAAAAGCTGCGCGTTGAGCTCCTACAATGAGCAGTTCTTC	CASSKSCALSSYNEQFF	.	.	TRBV21-1	TRBJ2-1
TGCAGCGTTGAACCCGGGACTAGCGGCACAGATACGCAGTATTTT	CSVEPGTSGTDTQYF	TRBD2	.	TRBV29-1	TRBJ2-3
TGTGCCAGCAGGCAGGTCCGCAATCAGCCCCAGCATTTT	CASRQVRNQPQHF	.	.	TRBV6-5	TRBJ1-5
TGTGCCAGCAACGAGGGGAGTCGGAACAATGAGCAGTTCTTC	CASNEGSRNNEQFF	.	few	TRBV7-3	TRBJ2-1
TGTGCCAGCTCACGCAACCAGGGATCCGAGCAGTTCTTC	CASSRNQGSEQFF	.	once	TRBV18	TRBJ2-1
TGTGCCAGCAGCCGACAGGGGCCAAGCAATCAGCCCCAGCATTTT	CASSRQGPSNQPQHF	TRBD1	.	TRBV2	TRBJ1-5